One and the same sample provided the 20 T cell receptor beta chains below, sequenced in a study of T cell responses to AZD1222 COVID-19 vaccine. Assay: immunoSEQ multiplex PCR; the TCRdb copy retains only in-frame clones and omits some. The sample holds 150,000 to 200,000 clones, 85% to 95% seen once. The sample in question was peripheral blood, obtained on day 0 of AZD1222 vaccination. The origin of the receptors is an adult in good health.

The chain uses TRBV5-1 and TRBJ1-1; a weak D match, TRBD1 (5 bases). The V gene's germline CDR1 is SGHRS and CDR2 YFSETQ. V lost 5 bases to trimming and J lost 1 base, with 12 bases between them. CDR3 length equals 14 residues. In DNA form, the CDR3 reads TGCGCCAGCAGTGTTAAGGGGAGGAACACTGAAGCTTTCTTT. Amino acids: CASSVKGRNTEAFF.

V and J are TRBV9 and TRBJ2-1; 11 nucleotides line up with TRBD2. From germline, CDR1 is SGDLS and CDR2 YYNGEE. The CDR3 has 16 amino acids. V was clipped by 4 bases and J by 6 bases; unmatched bases: 9. CDR3 protein: CASSPRLAGSLNEQFF. The CDR3 nucleotides are TGTGCCAGCAGCCCCAGACTAGCGGGGTCTCTCAATGAGCAGTTCTTC.

V is TRBV5-6 and J is TRBJ2-1; TRBD1 agrees at 7 bases. Germline V gene sequence: CDR1 SGHDT, CDR2 YYEEEE. The CDR3 contains 15 residues. J lost 6 bases, V lost 7 bases, and 13 bases had no gene match. The CDR3 coding sequence is TGTGCCAGCGATCGTAGGGTCCGACAGGGCAATGAGCAGTTCTTC. Its protein is CASDRRVRQGNEQFF.

The chain recombines TRBV5-5 with TRBJ2-2; TRBD2 might be the D (5 bases). The CDR3 is made up of 16 amino acids. The germline V gene has CDR1 SGHKS and CDR2 YYEKEE (reference sequence). The ends were cut back, 1 base at V and 1 base at J, with 11 bases in the middle. DNA of the CDR3: TGTGCCAGCAGCTTGAATGGCGGGTTGAACACCGGGGAGCTGTTTTTT. Its translation is CASSLNGGLNTGELFF.

This clone was recorded only once. The rearrangement uses TRBV12-3 or TRBV12-4 and TRBJ1-2, with 7 bases matching TRBD1. The CDR3 loop spans 13 amino acids. After removal of 5 bases from V and 8 bases from J, the junction contained 8 bases not matched to a gene. CDR3 amino acids: CASSRDRVEGYTF. As DNA, the CDR3 is TGTGCCAGCAGTCGAGACAGGGTTGAAGGCTACACCTTC.

The chain is built from TRBV27 and TRBJ2-1; no clear D gene. The germline V gene encodes CDR1 MNHEY and CDR2 SMNVEV (reference sequence). There are 11 residues in the CDR3. The ends were cut back, 4 bases at V and 7 bases at J, with 5 bases in the middle. The CDR3 nucleotides are TGTGCCAGCAGTTGGGGAAATGAGCAGTTCTTC. It translates to CASSWGNEQFF.

This chain uses TRBV4-1 with TRBJ2-1; D is unclear. Looked up from germline, CDR1 is MGHRA and CDR2 is YSYEKL. The CDR3 spans 15 residues. Trimming cost V 5 bases and J 4 bases, with 15 bases left between them. The CDR3: CASSTTDKSYNEQFF. The DNA of the CDR3 is TGCGCCAGCAGCACCACCGACAAATCGTACAATGAGCAGTTCTTC.

The chain has TRBV6-5 and TRBJ1-3; D is unresolved. The V end was cut by 2 bases, the J end by 8 bases, with 13 bases between. The CDR3 covers 14 residues. From germline, CDR1 is MNHEY and CDR2 SVGAGI. CDR3 in amino acids: CASSYRGKSDTIYF. In DNA, the CDR3 is TGTGCCAGCAGTTACAGAGGGAAGAGCGACACCATATATTTT.

V gene TRBV10-3 combines with J gene TRBJ1-5; D not certain. CDR1 and CDR2 from the germline V gene are ENHRY and SYGVKD. The V end was cut by 10 bases, the J end by 3 bases, with 13 bases between. CDR3 length: 13 residues. CDR3 residues: CATTGQNNQPQHF. CDR3 nucleotide sequence: TGTGCCACCACCGGGCAGAACAATCAGCCCCAGCATTTT.

The chain joins TRBV19 to TRBJ1-2, with unresolved D. Germline V CDR1 and CDR2: LNHDA, SQIVND (reference sequence). CDR3 size: 9 residues. Deletions cut 7 bases from V and 9 bases from J, with 6 bases between. CDR3 loop: CASTVCYTF. CDR3 DNA sequence: TGTGCCAGTACGGTTTGCTACACCTTC.

This clone was picked up one time. V usage is TRBV11-3 and J usage is TRBJ1-1; the D gene is possibly TRBD1 (5 bases). With 2 bases removed from V and 0 bases from J, the gap between germline ends came to 7 bases. This CDR3 contains 14 residues. From germline, CDR1 is SGHNT and CDR2 YENEEA. DNA of the CDR3: TGTGCCAGCAGCTTAAGGGGTATGAACACTGAAGCTTTCTTT. This codes for CASSLRGMNTEAFF.

The chain couples TRBV6-5 to TRBJ1-4; a weak D match, TRBD1 (5 bases). Germline V gene data show CDR1 as MNHEY and CDR2 as SVGAGI. CDR3 length equals 16 residues. The ends were cut back, 0 bases at V and 0 bases at J, with 8 bases in the middle. For the CDR3, the DNA is TGTGCCAGCAGTTACTCAGTGGGGCCAACTAATGAAAAACTGTTTTTT. It encodes CASSYSVGPTNEKLFF.

The chain uses TRBV2 and TRBJ1-4; no clear D. V shed 7 bases and J shed 0 bases, with 9 bases lying between them. Germline assignment: CDR1 SNHLY and CDR2 FYNNEI. The CDR3 is 14 amino acids. The CDR3 bases are TGTGCCAGCATTCCAGTTGCAACTAATGAAAAACTGTTTTTT. Translating it yields CASIPVATNEKLFF.

This chain uses TRBV6-5 with TRBJ1-2; D remains unclear. V was cut by 0 bases and J by 8 bases, with 13 bases left in between. CDR3 size: 14 residues. CDR1 and CDR2 (germline): MNHEY, SVGAGI. Here the CDR3 reads CASSYSRAQHGYTF. The CDR3 nucleotides read TGTGCCAGCAGTTACTCGAGGGCTCAGCACGGCTACACCTTC.

The V gene is TRBV7-3, the J gene TRBJ2-2; 7 nucleotides align to TRBD1. J gave up 5 bases and V 5 bases, and 11 bases lay outside the gene matches. Looked up from germline, CDR1 is SGHTA and CDR2 is FQGTGA. The CDR3 covers 16 residues. CDR3 sequence: CASSANRGVGTGELFF. Here the CDR3 DNA reads TGTGCCAGCAGCGCCAACAGGGGCGTCGGAACCGGGGAGCTGTTTTTT.

This sequence joins TRBV28 and TRBJ1-6; 7 nucleotides match TRBD1. The CDR3 loop spans 17 amino acids. Germline V gene data show CDR1 as MDHEN and CDR2 as SYDVKM. The J segment lost 10 bases and the V segment lost 6 bases, leaving 18 bases of the junction unmatched. The CDR3 sequence: CASSQPAFPGQLSPLHF. The CDR3 region has the DNA TGTGCCAGCAGCCAACCCGCATTTCCGGGACAGTTATCACCCCTCCACTTT. Combining the CDR3 with reference TRBV28 and TRBJ1-6 gives the whole variable domain DVKVTQSSRYLVKRTGEKVFLECVQDMDHENMFWYRQDPGLGLRLIYFSYDVKMKEKGDIPEGYSVSREKKERFSLILESASTNQTSMYLCASSQPAFPGQLSPLHFGNGTRLTVT.

The DNA of the CDR3 is TGTGCCAGCAGCTTTGTCGCCACGACTCAGGGGCGGGGAGCTTTCTTT. Translation gives CASSFVATTQGRGAFF. The chain employs TRBV11-2 and TRBJ1-1, with D perhaps matching TRBD1 (6 bases). Trimming stripped 3 bases from V and 10 bases from J, with 24 bases between. Germline loops: CDR1 SGHAT, CDR2 FQNNGV. The CDR3 is made up of 16 amino acids.

The chain employs TRBV6-5 and TRBJ2-7; 7 bases align to TRBD1. V dropped 8 bases and J dropped 0; count of bases not matched to a gene: 10. The germline V gene has CDR1 MNHEY and CDR2 SVGAGI. This CDR3 is 15 amino acids long. CDR3 DNA: TGTGCCAGCGCCAGTGGGGACAGCAGCTCCTACGAGCAGTACTTC. It codes for CASASGDSSSYEQYF.

This sequence joins TRBV5-1 and TRBJ1-1; D is undetermined. CDR3 size: 13 residues. CDR1 is SGHRS and CDR2 is YFSETQ in the germline V gene. V was trimmed by 2 bases and J by 1 base, leaving 6 bases between them. CDR3 loop: CASSFGTNTEAFF. CDR3 nucleotides: TGCGCCAGCAGCTTCGGTACGAACACTGAAGCTTTCTTT. Combining the CDR3 with reference TRBV5-1 and TRBJ1-1 gives the whole variable domain KAGVTQTPRYLIKTRGQQVTLSCSPISGHRSVSWYQQTPGQGLQFLFEYFSETQRNKGNFPGRFSGRQFSNSRSEMNVSTLELGDSALYLCASSFGTNTEAFFGQGTRLTVV.

The chain has TRBV24-1 and TRBJ2-2, with 8 nucleotides matching TRBD1. The CDR3 contains 16 residues. Trimming at V came to 9 bases and at J to 6 bases, leaving 14 bases not matched to a gene. Germline assignment: CDR1 KGHDR and CDR2 SFDVKD. The CDR3 DNA reads TGTGCCACCGGCAAGACAGGGGCGGGCGGTGCCGGGGAGCTGTTTTTT. Translated, it gives CATGKTGAGGAGELFF.